The 27 T cell receptor beta chains below were found in one sample sequenced in a study of CD8+CD57+ T cells in acquired aplastic anemia. CDR3 and TCR beta VDJ profiling relied on genomic DNA as the template. TCRdb independently ran MiXCR on the reads; one entry per CDR3 protein. Among under 350,000 distinct CDR3 sequences, roughly 50% were seen once, and the ten largest hold 7.5% to 9%. Sequencing was carried out using sorted CD4+, CD8+, or CD8+CD57+ T cells (not recorded which) from PBMCs. The receptors here all came from a human donor with severe aplastic anemia or a healthy control (not recorded which).

This sequence joins TRBV3-1 and TRBJ2-7; D possibly matches TRBD1 or TRBD2 (6 bases each). Germline-derived CDR1 and CDR2 are LGHDT and YNNKEL (reference sequence). Trimming cost V 6 bases and J 3 bases, with 12 bases left between them. This CDR3 is built from 13 residues. The CDR3 is CASRQGGGYEQYF. For the CDR3, the DNA is TGTGCCAGCAGACAGGGAGGAGGCTACGAGCAGTACTTC.

V is TRBV11-1 and J is TRBJ2-1; 12 bases match TRBD2. CDR1 is SGHAT and CDR2 is FQDESV in the germline V gene (reference sequence). The CDR3 consists of 14 residues. Trimming removed 3 bases from V and 7 bases from J; junction bases left unmatched: 1. This CDR3 is CASSFGTSGNEQFF. CDR3 in DNA: TGTGCCAGCAGCTTCGGGACTAGCGGGAATGAGCAGTTCTTC.

V gene TRBV6-6 combines with J gene TRBJ2-1; D is tentatively TRBD1 or TRBD2 (5 bases each). Trimming pared 8 bases from V and 0 bases from J, leaving 17 bases between. The CDR3 runs 16 residues. Germline V gives CDR1 MNHNY, CDR2 SVGAGI (reference sequence). The CDR3 sequence: CASPPRGSSSYNEQFF. CDR3 nucleotides: TGTGCCAGCCCCCCACGGGGCTCCAGCTCCTACAATGAGCAGTTCTTC.

The rearrangement links TRBV5-1 to TRBJ1-1; no clear D. The CDR3 sequence is 14 residues long. Germline assignment: CDR1 SGHRS and CDR2 YFSETQ. V was trimmed by 6 bases and J by 1 base, leaving 13 bases between them. The DNA for the CDR3 is TGCGCCAGCATCCTCGGACCTGGGAACACTGAAGCTTTCTTT. Its translation is CASILGPGNTEAFF.

This clonotype appeared many times. The V gene is TRBV9, the J gene TRBJ1-1, with no clear D. Trimming shortened V by 3 bases and J by 10 bases, and 22 bases separated the two germline ends. Germline values: CDR1 SGDLS, CDR2 YYNGEE. The CDR3 totals 15 residues. CDR3: CASSAEVADQFGAFF. The CDR3 coding sequence is TGTGCCAGCAGCGCAGAGGTGGCCGATCAGTTCGGAGCTTTCTTT.

The chain has TRBV29-1 and TRBJ1-3; no definite D call. This CDR3 has 12 amino acids. Trimming cost V 0 bases and J 4 bases, with 4 bases left between them. Germline values: CDR1 SQVTM, CDR2 ANQGSEA. The DNA for the CDR3 is TGCAGCGTTGAAGACAACGGAAACACCATATATTTT. Amino acid sequence: CSVEDNGNTIYF.

This clonotype was counted a single time. The V and J genes are TRBV7-2 and TRBJ2-7; D is perhaps TRBD2 (6 bases). Trimming removed 5 bases from V and 5 bases from J, with 16 bases in between. Germline assignment: CDR1 SGHTA and CDR2 FQGNSA. This CDR3 has 14 residues. DNA for the CDR3: TGTGCCAGCAGCCCCTACCGAGGAGGGGACGAGCAGTACTTC. It specifies CASSPYRGGDEQYF.

The chain is built from TRBV7-2 and TRBJ1-5; D is unresolved. This CDR3 contains 15 residues. V shed 0 bases and J shed 4 bases, with 10 bases lying between them. Looked up from germline, CDR1 is SGHTA and CDR2 is FQGNSA. CDR3 amino acids: CASSLAGSANQPQHF. Here the CDR3 DNA reads TGTGCCAGCAGCTTAGCAGGGAGCGCAAATCAGCCCCAGCATTTT.

The CDR3 spells CATSAWEGGTDTQYF. The CDR3 nucleotides read TGTGCCACCAGTGCCTGGGAGGGAGGCACAGATACGCAGTATTTT. This chain connects TRBV24-1 to TRBJ2-3; TRBD2 agrees at 7 bases. The CDR3 has 15 residues. Trimming removed 5 bases from V and 1 base from J; junction bases left unmatched: 5. Germline V gives CDR1 KGHDR, CDR2 SFDVKD.

V is TRBV6-5 and J is TRBJ1-4; the D gene is possibly TRBD1 (5 bases). V was clipped by 6 bases and J by 7 bases, with 18 bases between them. Germline V lookup: CDR1 MNHEY, CDR2 SVGAGI. The CDR3 runs 15 residues. The CDR3: CASSLLPTGGEKLFF. CDR3 nucleotides: TGTGCCAGCAGCCTTCTCCCCACCGGGGGTGAAAAACTGTTTTTT.

The chain has TRBV2 and TRBJ2-3; weak D call: TRBD2 (6 bases). CDR3 length: 15 amino acids. The germline gives CDR1 SNHLY, CDR2 FYNNEI. V was cut by 0 bases and J by 6 bases, with 13 bases left in between. The CDR3 region has the DNA TGTGCCAGCAGTGAAGCGCTTGGGGGGAGGGATACGCAGTATTTT. Translation gives CASSEALGGRDTQYF.

The chain couples TRBV7-3 to TRBJ2-7, with D possibly being TRBD1 or TRBD2 (5 bases each). CDR3 length equals 13 residues. Germline V gene sequence: CDR1 SGHTA, CDR2 FQGTGA. Trimming left V 4 bases short and J 7 bases short, with 14 bases between. CDR3: CASSSLGAREQYF. CDR3 DNA sequence: TGTGCCAGCAGCTCCCTCGGGGCTCGGGAGCAGTACTTC.

As regards this clonotype: One end of the junction varies from germline; a read error may be responsible. CDR3 loop: CSISLDRGRGCTF. In DNA, the CDR3 is TGTTCCATCAGTCTCGACAGGGGAAGGGGCTGCACCTTC. J is TRBJ1-2 and V is TRBV10-3, with 8 bases matching TRBD1. Germline V gene data show CDR1 as ENHRY and CDR2 as SYGVKD. The CDR3 runs 13 residues.

Turning to this clonotype: Germline is not matched at one junction end, which may reflect a read error. The chain recombines TRBV7-3 with TRBJ2-2, with 12 bases aligning to TRBD2. The CDR3 sequence is 19 residues long. Germline CDR1 SGHTA, CDR2 FQGTGA. The CDR3 sequence is CASSQVLAGGTANTGELFF. CDR3 DNA: TGCGCCAGCAGCCAAGTACTAGCGGGGGGTACCGCGAACACCGGGGAGCTGTTTTTT.

This clonotype came up a few times. V is TRBV20-1 and J is TRBJ2-7, with D unclear. The CDR3 extends over 12 amino acids. Germline CDR1 DFQATT, CDR2 SNEGSKA (reference sequence). Trimming removed 0 bases from V and 5 bases from J, with 8 bases in between. The CDR3 coding sequence is TGCAGTGCTAGAGACGTTACCGACGAGCAGTACTTC. Translated: CSARDVTDEQYF.

This clonotype was seen a handful of times. V and J are TRBV3-1 and TRBJ1-1; possible D gene TRBD1, 5 bases. Per germline, CDR1 LGHDT and CDR2 YNNKEL (reference sequence). The V and J ends lost 2 bases and 1 base respectively, with 8 bases between them. The CDR3 covers 14 residues. In nucleotides, the CDR3 is TGTGCCAGCAGCCAATTCGACAGGAACACTGAAGCTTTCTTT. Amino acids: CASSQFDRNTEAFF.

Many counts were recorded for this clonotype. A read error may produce the germline difference seen at one junction end. The chain carries TRBV19 and TRBJ2-1; D perhaps matches TRBD1 (6 bases). The CDR3 extends over 15 amino acids. The V gene's germline CDR1 is LNHDA and CDR2 SQIVND (reference sequence). This CDR3 reads CASRIDRSSYNEQFF. The CDR3 DNA is TGTGCCAGTAGGATAGACAGGAGCTCCTACAATGAGCAGTTCTTC.

V and J are TRBV7-8 and TRBJ2-1, with 9 bases that match TRBD2. Germline trimming cut 6 bases from V and 5 bases from J; bases unmatched to any gene: 11. The CDR3 sequence is 16 residues long. The V gene's germline CDR1 is SGHVS and CDR2 FQNEAQ. The CDR3 protein is CASRQRLAAMNNEQFF. In DNA, the CDR3 is TGTGCCAGCAGACAAAGACTAGCGGCCATGAACAATGAGCAGTTCTTC.

This clonotype was counted at least ten times. The chain has TRBV19 and TRBJ1-2; D is undetermined. CDR1 and CDR2 (germline): LNHDA, SQIVND (reference sequence). Trimming stripped 4 bases from V and 6 bases from J, with 12 bases between. CDR3 length equals 13 residues. The CDR3 DNA is TGTGCCAGTAGTAGTTATTCGGCGAATGGCTACACCTTC. Translation gives CASSSYSANGYTF.

With regard to this clonotype: The junction does not match germline at one end; this may be a read error. The chain uses TRBV24-1 and TRBJ2-5; D remains ambiguous. CDR1 KGHDR and CDR2 SFDVKD come from the germline V gene. The CDR3 is made up of 16 amino acids. The CDR3 region has the DNA TGTGCCAGCAGTGCTAGGTCCCCGGGTCTTGAGGAGACCCAGTACTTC. Its translation: CASSARSPGLEETQYF.

Regarding this clonotype: A much bigger clone sits one base away, suggesting this may be a read error. Likely a read error: the CDR3 ends without its conserved phenylalanine or tryptophan. The genes are TRBV5-1 and TRBJ2-4; D is unclear. The germline V gene encodes CDR1 SGHRS and CDR2 YFSETQ. Deletions cut 5 bases from V and 5 bases from J, with 14 bases between. The CDR3 runs to 14 residues. Here the CDR3 DNA reads TGCGCCAGCAGTGATGCCGGGTCCCAAAACATTCAGTACCTC. It encodes CASSDAGSQNIQYL.

This chain joins TRBV5-1 and TRBJ2-3; 12 bases map to TRBD2. CDR3 size: 15 residues. Germline CDR1 reads SGHRS; CDR2 reads YFSETQ. V lost 7 bases to trimming and J lost 10 bases; unmatched junction nucleotides: 13. CDR3 DNA: TGCGCCAGCGGGCCAGTACGACTAGCGGGGGAAGCGCAGTATTTT. This encodes CASGPVRLAGEAQYF.

This clonotype was recorded at least ten times. The rearrangement joins TRBV7-3 to TRBJ1-6, with 7 bases that match TRBD1. The CDR3 loop spans 14 amino acids. The ends lost 2 bases at V and 6 bases at J; junction bases unmatched: 1. Germline V gives CDR1 SGHTA, CDR2 FQGTGA. CDR3 in amino acids: CASSLQGGNSPLHF. CDR3 nucleotide sequence: TGTGCCAGCAGCTTACAGGGGGGTAATTCACCCCTCCACTTT.

A single count supports this clonotype. The CDR3 region has the DNA TGTGCCAGCATGTTGGGAGACAGCTCTAACTATGGCTACACCTTC. This sequence encodes CASMLGDSSNYGYTF. The chain uses TRBV2 and TRBJ1-2; D is possibly TRBD1 (5 bases). Germline V gene sequence: CDR1 SNHLY, CDR2 FYNNEI. Trimming shortened V by 7 bases and J by 0 bases, and 15 bases separated the two germline ends. The CDR3 length is 15 residues.

The chain uses TRBV7-3 and TRBJ2-7; perhaps TRBD1 as D (7 bases). Germline values: CDR1 SGHTA, CDR2 FQGTGA. Deletions cut 5 bases from V and 3 bases from J, with 20 bases between. The CDR3 has 16 amino acids. The DNA of the CDR3 is TGTGCCAGCAGCACGACCAGGGGGGAAAACCTCTACGAGCAGTACTTC. Translation: CASSTTRGENLYEQYF.

V gene TRBV11-2 combines with J gene TRBJ2-5, with 10 bases identical to TRBD2. V dropped 4 bases and J dropped 3; count of bases not matched to a gene: 2. The CDR3 runs 14 residues. Germline values: CDR1 SGHAT, CDR2 FQNNGV. The DNA for the CDR3 is TGTGCCAGCAGCTCCGGACTAGCGGAAGAGACCCAGTACTTC. Amino acids: CASSSGLAEETQYF.

The V gene is TRBV7-3, the J gene TRBJ2-3; perhaps TRBD2 as D (6 bases). The ends were cut back, 1 base at V and 4 bases at J, with 12 bases in the middle. The CDR3 extends over 15 amino acids. Germline V gene data show CDR1 as SGHTA and CDR2 as FQGTGA. CDR3 DNA sequence: TGTGCCAGCAGCTTAAGCGGAGGGAGAGCAGATACGCAGTATTTT. Its protein product is CASSLSGGRADTQYF. The full variable domain, with the rest looked up from reference TRBV7-3 and TRBJ2-3, is GAGVSQTPSNKVTEKGKYVELRCDPISGHTALYWYRQSLGQGPEFLIYFQGTGAADDSGLPNDRFFAVRPEGSVSTLKIQRTERGDSAVYLCASSLSGGRADTQYFGPGTRLTVL.